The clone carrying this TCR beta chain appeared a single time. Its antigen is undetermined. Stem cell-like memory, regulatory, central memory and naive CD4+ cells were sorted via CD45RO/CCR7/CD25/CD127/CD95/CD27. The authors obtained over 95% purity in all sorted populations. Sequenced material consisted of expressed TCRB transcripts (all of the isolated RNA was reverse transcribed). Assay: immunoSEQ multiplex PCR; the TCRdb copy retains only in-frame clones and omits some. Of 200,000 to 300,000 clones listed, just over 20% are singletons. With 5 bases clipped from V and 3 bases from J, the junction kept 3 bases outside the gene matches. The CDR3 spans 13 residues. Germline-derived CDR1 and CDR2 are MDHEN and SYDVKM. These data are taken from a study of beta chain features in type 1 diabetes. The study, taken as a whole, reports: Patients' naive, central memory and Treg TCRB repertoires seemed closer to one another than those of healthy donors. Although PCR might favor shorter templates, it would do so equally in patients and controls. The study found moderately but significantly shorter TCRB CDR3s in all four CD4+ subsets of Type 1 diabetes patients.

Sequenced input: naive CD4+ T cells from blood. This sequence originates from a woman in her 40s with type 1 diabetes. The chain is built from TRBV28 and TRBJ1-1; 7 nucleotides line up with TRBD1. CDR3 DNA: TGTGCCAGCAGTCTCGACAGGGACACTGAAGCTTTCTTT. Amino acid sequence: CASSLDRDTEAFF.